This TCR beta chain was identified in a study of early stage breast cancer tumors. As for the study in general: ER+/PR+/HER2- status applied to about 70% of the 16 invasive breast tumors. Whole-study results and caveats: Bulk DNA sequencing of unsorted cells missed chain pairing and markers. Tumors had around 2.3-fold higher T cell density than normal breast. Tumor and normal breast were distinguished via blood comparison in about 90% of the 16 patients.

Note on this clone: Its antigen is still unknown.

The table came from immunoSEQ multiplex PCR; TCRdb's copy has only in-frame clones and leaves some out. Counted here are about 17,000 clones, about four fifths occurring once; the ten biggest clones make up more than 1.5%. Unmatched junction bases numbered 6, after V lost 4 bases and J lost 7 bases. This CDR3 contains 15 residues. Per the germline V gene, CDR1 is SGHNT and CDR2 is YYREEE (reference sequence). This receptor was taken from a person aged 70 to 80 with breast cancer. The sample comprised blood. The genes are TRBV5-4 and TRBJ1-6, with TRBD1 matching over 9 bases. The CDR3, as DNA: TGTGCCAGCAGCCCCCGGACAGGGGAAAATTCACCCCTCCACTTT. Protein product: CASSPRTGENSPLHF.